The 32 T cell receptor beta chains presented below share a single source sample, sequenced in a study of memory CD4+ T cells and cytomegalovirus serostatus. Single viable CD3+CD4+CD8-CD45RO+ cells were sorted as the memory CD4+ T cells. The method was immunoSEQ multiplex PCR; TCRdb's version includes in-frame clones alone and lacks a portion of them. The sample includes under 75,000 clones, around 82% seen only once; the top ten take 0.53%. Source material: memory CD4+ T cells from blood. Source of these receptors: an adult in good health and CMV-seronegative. Some clones in this sample may be carry-over from other donors' samples.

The chain carries TRBV5-5 and TRBJ1-5; maybe TRBD1 (5 bases). Looked up from germline, CDR1 is SGHKS and CDR2 is YYEKEE (reference sequence). This CDR3 comprises 15 residues. V was trimmed by 0 bases and J by 3 bases, leaving 10 bases between them. The CDR3 sequence: CASSLGAGYNQPQHF. In nucleotides, the CDR3 is TGTGCCAGCAGCTTGGGGGCAGGGTACAATCAGCCCCAGCATTTT.

This sequence joins TRBV30 and TRBJ1-2, with D possibly being TRBD1 (5 bases). The CDR3 totals 12 residues. Germline CDR1 and CDR2: GTSNPN and SVGIG (reference sequence). V was pared by 5 bases and J by 11 bases, with 18 bases between. The CDR3 protein is CAWDGGVREYTF. The CDR3 coding sequence is TGTGCCTGGGATGGGGGGGTGCGGGAATACACCTTC.

V is TRBV2 and J is TRBJ2-1, with D maybe TRBD1 (5 bases). V was trimmed by 4 bases and J by 8 bases, leaving 21 bases between them. The germline V gene has CDR1 SNHLY and CDR2 FYNNEI. This CDR3 spans 16 amino acids. CDR3 protein: CASSGWGRADFDEQFF. In DNA form, the CDR3 reads TGTGCCAGCAGTGGCTGGGGCAGGGCCGATTTCGATGAGCAGTTCTTC.

The chain is built from TRBV5-1 and TRBJ1-4; a possible D gene is TRBD1 (6 bases). Germline-derived CDR1 and CDR2 are SGHRS and YFSETQ. There are 14 residues in the CDR3. V dropped 4 bases and J dropped 4 bases, with 11 bases sitting between them. CDR3 region: CASSLDRVNEKLFF. In DNA form, the CDR3 reads TGCGCCAGCAGCCTGGACAGAGTTAATGAAAAACTGTTTTTT.

The V call is TRBV6-6, the J call TRBJ2-4; 7 bases align to TRBD1. The CDR3 consists of 16 residues. Trimming removed 2 bases from V and 1 base from J; junction bases left unmatched: 5. Germline lookup yields CDR1 MNHNY and CDR2 SVGAGI (reference sequence). CDR3 residues: CASSYPGRGAKNIQYF. As DNA, the CDR3 is TGTGCCAGCAGTTACCCCGGCAGGGGGGCCAAAAACATTCAGTACTTC.

The rearrangement links TRBV29-1 to TRBJ2-5; tentatively, D is TRBD2 (6 bases). Germline V lookup: CDR1 SQVTM, CDR2 ANQGSEA. The CDR3 totals 16 residues. V lost 3 bases and J lost 5, with 22 bases in between. The CDR3 nucleotides read TGCAGCGTTGATGCCGGAATTGTCCGGGGGTTGGAGACCCAGTACTTC. Amino acids: CSVDAGIVRGLETQYF.

The CDR3 sequence: CASSQDIGREAFF. The CDR3 DNA sequence: TGCGCCAGCAGCCAAGATATAGGACGTGAAGCTTTCTTT. The rearrangement joins TRBV4-3 to TRBJ1-1; D remains ambiguous. Trimming shortened V by 0 bases and J by 7 bases, and 9 bases separated the two germline ends. The CDR3 contains 13 residues. Germline V gives CDR1 LGHNA, CDR2 YSLEER.

This clone was observed a few times. This chain connects TRBV6-4 to TRBJ1-1; D might be TRBD1 (5 bases). The CDR3 totals 16 residues. V lost 2 bases and J 3 bases, leaving 16 bases between the germline ends. The germline CDR1 and CDR2 sequences are MRHNA and SNTAGT. In DNA form, the CDR3 reads TGTGCCAGCAGTGACACCCCGACAGACGAAGACACTGAAGCTTTCTTT. It encodes CASSDTPTDEDTEAFF.

The chain is built from TRBV9 and TRBJ2-1; 8 positions agree with TRBD2. Trimming removed 2 bases from V and 2 bases from J; junction bases left unmatched: 3. The CDR3 totals 15 residues. The germline gives CDR1 SGDLS, CDR2 YYNGEE. This CDR3 is CASSVGAGAYNEQFF. The CDR3 DNA sequence: TGTGCCAGCAGCGTGGGAGCGGGGGCCTACAATGAGCAGTTCTTC.

The V call is TRBV7-2, the J call TRBJ2-7, with 7 bases fitting TRBD2. V was pared by 6 bases and J by 0 bases, with 5 bases of the junction left unmatched. Germline CDR1 SGHTA, CDR2 FQGNSA. The CDR3 runs to 14 residues. CDR3 DNA: TGTGCCAGCAGACCTCCTAGCGGCTCCTACGAGCAGTACTTC. It specifies CASRPPSGSYEQYF. Full variable domain (remainder filled in from reference TRBV7-2 and TRBJ2-7): GAGVSQSPSNKVTEKGKDVELRCDPISGHTALYWYRQSLGQGLEFLIYFQGNSAPDKSGLPSDRFSAERTGGSVSTLTIQRTQQEDSAVYLCASRPPSGSYEQYFGPGTRLTVT.

The rearrangement links TRBV6-1 to TRBJ2-5; no definite D call. This CDR3 spans 15 amino acids. Germline-derived CDR1 and CDR2 are MNHNS and SASEGT. V lost 7 bases, J lost 2 bases, and 17 bases lay in between. The DNA for the CDR3 is TGTGCCAGCAACTCCCGACACGGATCACAAGAGACCCAGTACTTC. Its protein is CASNSRHGSQETQYF.

This clone came up once. The chain has TRBV28 and TRBJ2-7, with TRBD2 matching over 10 bases. V lost 4 bases and J lost 3; bases outside the gene matches: 9. Germline V gene data show CDR1 as MDHEN and CDR2 as SYDVKM. This CDR3 has 16 amino acids. CDR3 in DNA: TGTGCCAGCAGTTCCGGACTAGCGGATAAGAACTACGAGCAGTACTTC. Translation: CASSSGLADKNYEQYF.

The genes are TRBV29-1 and TRBJ2-5; D is perhaps TRBD2 (6 bases). V lost 7 bases and J 5 bases, leaving 14 bases between the germline ends. CDR1 and CDR2 from the germline V gene are SQVTM and ANQGSEA. The CDR3 extends over 12 amino acids. The CDR3 nucleotides are TGCAGCGGACTAGGGGTTGGGGAGACCCAGTACTTC. Protein sequence: CSGLGVGETQYF.

The rearrangement uses TRBV7-8 and TRBJ2-7; perhaps D is TRBD1 or TRBD2 (5 bases each). Trimming took off 1 base at V and 0 bases at J, with 13 bases between the two ends. The CDR3 totals 16 residues. CDR1 SGHVS and CDR2 FQNEAQ come from the germline V gene. The CDR3 region has the DNA TGTGCCAGCAGCTTAGGGAAATGGGGACCCTCCTACGAGCAGTACTTC. This encodes CASSLGKWGPSYEQYF.

In its sample, this clone was seen once. The chain recombines TRBV7-8 with TRBJ2-7; 10 nucleotides align to TRBD2. This CDR3 spans 19 amino acids. The V gene end was trimmed by 1 base and the J gene end by 5 bases; junction bases not matched to a gene: 17. CDR1 is SGHVS, CDR2 FQNEAQ, per germline. The CDR3 nucleotides read TGTGCCAGCAGCTTAGTCGTTAGTAGCGTTAGCGGGGGGTTGAACGAGCAGTACTTC. The encoded protein is CASSLVVSSVSGGLNEQYF.

This clone was picked up a small number of times. This sequence joins TRBV29-1 and TRBJ1-1; D is undetermined. Germline V lookup: CDR1 SQVTM, CDR2 ANQGSEA. The CDR3 totals 12 residues. V was clipped by 4 bases and J by 9 bases, with 15 bases between them. This chain's CDR3 is CSVGGAMFQAFF. CDR3 DNA sequence: TGCAGCGTTGGGGGAGCTATGTTCCAAGCTTTCTTT.

The chain joins TRBV5-5 to TRBJ2-5; maybe TRBD2 (7 bases). CDR3 length: 14 residues. With 0 bases removed from V and 9 bases from J, the gap between germline ends came to 15 bases. Germline V gene lookup returns CDR1 SGHKS and CDR2 YYEKEE (reference sequence). DNA of the CDR3: TGTGCCAGCAGCTTGGCTCCCTTGGGGGGGCCCCAGTACTTC. Encoded protein: CASSLAPLGGPQYF.

This chain connects TRBV7-2 to TRBJ2-1; D perhaps matches TRBD2 (6 bases). The CDR3 covers 15 residues. V lost 5 bases, J lost 0 bases, and 11 bases lay in between. Germline CDR1 and CDR2: SGHTA and FQGNSA. CDR3 loop: CASSPSTSSYNEQFF. CDR3 in DNA: TGTGCCAGCAGCCCATCGACTAGCTCCTACAATGAGCAGTTCTTC.

The V call is TRBV7-2, the J call TRBJ1-5; the D gene is possibly TRBD1 (5 bases). The germline V and J ends were trimmed by 4 bases and 5 bases, with 21 bases remaining between them. Germline CDR1 reads SGHTA; CDR2 reads FQGNSA. This CDR3 is built from 17 residues. CDR3 nucleotides: TGTGCCAGCAGCTCAGTGGGTGGGACGGTGGGTTATCAGCCCCAGCATTTT. Translation gives CASSSVGGTVGYQPQHF. Full variable domain (outside the CDR3, taken from reference TRBV7-2 and TRBJ1-5): GAGVSQSPSNKVTEKGKDVELRCDPISGHTALYWYRQSLGQGLEFLIYFQGNSAPDKSGLPSDRFSAERTGGSVSTLTIQRTQQEDSAVYLCASSSVGGTVGYQPQHFGDGTRLSIL.

J is TRBJ1-1 and V is TRBV25-1; 9 positions agree with TRBD1. The CDR3 is made up of 16 amino acids. The V gene end was trimmed by 7 bases and the J gene end by 4 bases; junction bases not matched to a gene: 13. Germline CDR1 and CDR2: MGHDK and SYGVNS. The CDR3 loop is CASTSNTGQGSTEAFF. CDR3 bases: TGTGCCAGCACGTCAAACACGGGACAGGGCTCCACTGAAGCTTTCTTT.

The chain recombines TRBV9 with TRBJ1-3; the D gene is possibly TRBD1 (5 bases). V dropped 0 bases and J dropped 0 bases, with 13 bases sitting between them. There are 17 residues in the CDR3. Germline-derived CDR1 and CDR2 are SGDLS and YYNGEE. The CDR3 region has the DNA TGTGCCAGCAGCGTAGCTGTCGGGGCGAACTCTGGAAACACCATATATTTT. Protein sequence: CASSVAVGANSGNTIYF.

The chain uses TRBV2 and TRBJ1-3, with 9 bases fitting TRBD1. From germline, CDR1 is SNHLY and CDR2 FYNNEI. The V segment lost 6 bases and the J segment 0 bases; nucleotides outside the gene matches: 6. The CDR3 length is 16 residues. The CDR3 DNA is TGTGCCAGCAGCGGGACAGGGAATGTCTCTGGAAACACCATATATTTT. It is translated as CASSGTGNVSGNTIYF.

The chain links TRBV7-9 to TRBJ2-3; TRBD1 might be the D (5 bases). There are 16 residues in the CDR3. V lost 6 bases and J lost 8, with 24 bases in between. CDR1 SEHNR and CDR2 FQNEAQ come from the germline V gene (reference sequence). CDR3 loop: CASSQDTGRRGGTQYF. The CDR3 DNA reads TGTGCCAGCAGTCAAGACACAGGACGGCGAGGTGGTACGCAGTATTTT.

CDR3: CASLGLGGDWDEQYF. CDR3 DNA: TGTGCCAGTCTTGGTTTAGGGGGCGACTGGGACGAGCAGTACTTC. This chain links TRBV6-1 with TRBJ2-7; 7 bases line up with TRBD1. The CDR3 consists of 15 residues. Germline lookup yields CDR1 MNHNS and CDR2 SASEGT. Trimming took 9 bases from V and 5 from J; bases not matched to a gene: 16.

This chain connects TRBV6-5 to TRBJ1-3, with 7 nucleotides matching TRBD1. The CDR3 extends over 15 amino acids. From germline, CDR1 is MNHEY and CDR2 SVGAGI. Germline trimming cut 5 bases from V and 4 bases from J; bases unmatched to any gene: 8. The chain's CDR3 is CASSPRGLEGNTIYF. The CDR3 DNA sequence: TGTGCCAGCAGTCCCAGGGGGTTGGAAGGAAACACCATATATTTT.

The chain links TRBV10-3 to TRBJ2-4; 11 positions match TRBD2. The V and J ends lost 0 bases and 3 bases, in that order; junction bases with no gene match: 7. The germline V gene encodes CDR1 ENHRY and CDR2 SYGVKD. The CDR3 consists of 18 residues. The CDR3 sequence: CAISESRLAGRGKNIQYF. DNA of the CDR3: TGTGCCATCAGTGAGTCTCGACTAGCGGGGAGGGGCAAAAACATTCAGTACTTC.

The chain employs TRBV2 and TRBJ2-1; 15 bases are shared with TRBD2. Germline lookup yields CDR1 SNHLY and CDR2 FYNNEI. The CDR3 contains 16 residues. After removal of 2 bases from V and 9 bases from J, the junction contained 5 bases not matched to a gene. The CDR3 nucleotides read TGTGCCAGCAGTGAATTCGGACTAGCGGGAGGGGGTGAGCAGTTCTTC. Translated, it gives CASSEFGLAGGGEQFF.

The chain is built from TRBV4-1 and TRBJ2-5; a weak D match, TRBD2 (5 bases). Germline assignment: CDR1 MGHRA and CDR2 YSYEKL. V shed 3 bases and J shed 2 bases, with 16 bases lying between them. This CDR3 is built from 16 residues. CDR3 region: CASSQATGFLQETQYF. In DNA, the CDR3 is TGCGCCAGCAGCCAGGCCACGGGATTCTTACAAGAGACCCAGTACTTC.

This sequence joins TRBV2 and TRBJ2-3, with 7 bases fitting TRBD2. CDR1 is SNHLY, CDR2 FYNNEI, per germline. The CDR3 is 13 amino acids. Germline trimming cut 6 bases from V and 9 bases from J; bases unmatched to any gene: 9. CDR3 sequence (DNA): TGTGCCAGCAGCCATGATTTCGGGGGGACGCAGTATTTT. Protein product: CASSHDFGGTQYF.

This rearrangement joins TRBV29-1 to TRBJ1-1, with D hard to call. V dropped 7 bases and J dropped 1 base, with 10 bases sitting between them. Germline V gene data show CDR1 as SQVTM and CDR2 as ANQGSEA. The CDR3 has 12 residues. The CDR3 sequence: CSGRERNTEAFF. Here the CDR3 DNA reads TGCAGCGGCCGGGAAAGGAACACTGAAGCTTTCTTT.

This clone was detected a few times. The V call is TRBV2, the J call TRBJ2-5; TRBD1 is a possible D gene (6 bases). The V and J ends lost 2 bases and 4 bases respectively, with 14 bases between them. Germline CDR1 and CDR2: SNHLY and FYNNEI. The CDR3 contains 15 residues. The CDR3 sequence is CASSESGAGRETQYF. The CDR3 bases are TGTGCCAGCAGTGAATCAGGGGCTGGGAGAGAGACCCAGTACTTC.

V usage is TRBV11-2 and J usage is TRBJ2-1; 8 nucleotides agree with TRBD2. The V and J ends lost 7 bases and 5 bases, in that order; junction bases with no gene match: 7. The germline CDR1 and CDR2 sequences are SGHAT and FQNNGV. CDR3 length: 14 residues. CDR3 nucleotide sequence: TGTGCCAGCACCTTGGGACTAGAAAACAATGAGCAGTTCTTC. Its protein is CASTLGLENNEQFF.